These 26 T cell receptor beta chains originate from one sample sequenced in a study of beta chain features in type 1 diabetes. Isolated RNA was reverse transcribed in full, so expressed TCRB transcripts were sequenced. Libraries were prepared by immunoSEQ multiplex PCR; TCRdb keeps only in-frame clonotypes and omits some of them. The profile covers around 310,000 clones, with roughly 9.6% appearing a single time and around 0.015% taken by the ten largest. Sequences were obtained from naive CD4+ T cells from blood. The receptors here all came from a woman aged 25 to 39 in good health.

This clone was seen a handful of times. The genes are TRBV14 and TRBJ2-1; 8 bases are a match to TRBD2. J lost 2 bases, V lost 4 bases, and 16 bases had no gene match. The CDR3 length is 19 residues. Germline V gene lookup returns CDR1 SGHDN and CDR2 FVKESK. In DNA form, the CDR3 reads TGTGCCAGCAGCCCACGGATTAGCGGGAAGACCACCACCTACAATGAGCAGTTCTTC. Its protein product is CASSPRISGKTTTYNEQFF.

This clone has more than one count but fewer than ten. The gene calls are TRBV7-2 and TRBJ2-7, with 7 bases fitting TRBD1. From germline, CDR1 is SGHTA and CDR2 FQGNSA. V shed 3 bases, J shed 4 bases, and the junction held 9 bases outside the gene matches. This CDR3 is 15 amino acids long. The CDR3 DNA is TGTGCCAGCAGCTTTGATACAGGGGTAGTTTACGAGCAGTACTTC. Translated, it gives CASSFDTGVVYEQYF.

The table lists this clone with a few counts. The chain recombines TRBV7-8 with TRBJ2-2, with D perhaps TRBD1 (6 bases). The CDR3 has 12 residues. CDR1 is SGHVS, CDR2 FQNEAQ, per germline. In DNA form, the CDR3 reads TGTGCGTGGGGGCCGTACACCGGGGAGCTGTTTTTT. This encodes CAWGPYTGELFF.

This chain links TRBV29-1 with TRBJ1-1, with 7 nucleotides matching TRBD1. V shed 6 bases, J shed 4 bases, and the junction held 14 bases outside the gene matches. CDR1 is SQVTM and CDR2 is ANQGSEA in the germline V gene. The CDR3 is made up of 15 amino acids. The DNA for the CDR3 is TGCAGCGTCGCGGCGGGGACAGCCCCCAGCACTGAAGCTTTCTTT. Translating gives CSVAAGTAPSTEAFF.

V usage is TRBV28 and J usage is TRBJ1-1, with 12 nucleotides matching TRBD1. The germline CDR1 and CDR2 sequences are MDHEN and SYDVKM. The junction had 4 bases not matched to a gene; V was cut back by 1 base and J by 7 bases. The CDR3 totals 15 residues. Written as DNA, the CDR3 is TGTGCCAGCAGTTTATCGGGACAGGGGGCGTTTGAAGCTTTCTTT. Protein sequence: CASSLSGQGAFEAFF.

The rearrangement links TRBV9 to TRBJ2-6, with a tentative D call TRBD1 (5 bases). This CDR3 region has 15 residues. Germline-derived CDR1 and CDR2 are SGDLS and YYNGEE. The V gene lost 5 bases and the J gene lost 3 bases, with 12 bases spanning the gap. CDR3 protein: CASSNGQSGANVLTF. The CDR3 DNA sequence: TGTGCCAGCAGTAACGGACAAAGTGGGGCCAACGTCCTGACTTTC.

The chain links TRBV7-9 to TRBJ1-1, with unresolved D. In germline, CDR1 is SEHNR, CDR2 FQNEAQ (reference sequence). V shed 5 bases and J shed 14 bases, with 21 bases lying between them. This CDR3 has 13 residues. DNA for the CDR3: TGTGCCAGCAGCCCTACGGGGTTACCCCTCGGGTTCTTT. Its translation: CASSPTGLPLGFF.

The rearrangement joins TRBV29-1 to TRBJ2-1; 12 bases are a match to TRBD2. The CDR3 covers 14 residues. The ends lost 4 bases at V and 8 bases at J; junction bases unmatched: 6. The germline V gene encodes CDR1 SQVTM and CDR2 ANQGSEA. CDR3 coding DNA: TGCAGCGTTGTGACTAGCGGGAGTTCGGATGAGCAGTTCTTC. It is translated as CSVVTSGSSDEQFF.

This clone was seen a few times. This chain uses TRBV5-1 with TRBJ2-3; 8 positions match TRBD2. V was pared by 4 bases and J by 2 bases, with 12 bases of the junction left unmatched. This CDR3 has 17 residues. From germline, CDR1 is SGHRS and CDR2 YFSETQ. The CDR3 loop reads CASSVGRDRRVTDTQYF. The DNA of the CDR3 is TGCGCCAGCAGCGTCGGGAGGGATAGGAGGGTCACAGATACGCAGTATTTT.

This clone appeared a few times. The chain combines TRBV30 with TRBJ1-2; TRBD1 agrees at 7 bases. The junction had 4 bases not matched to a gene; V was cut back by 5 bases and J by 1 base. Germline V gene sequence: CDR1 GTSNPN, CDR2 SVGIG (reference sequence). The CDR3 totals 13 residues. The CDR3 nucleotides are TGTGCCTGGTCTGGGACAGATAACTATGGCTACACCTTC. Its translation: CAWSGTDNYGYTF.

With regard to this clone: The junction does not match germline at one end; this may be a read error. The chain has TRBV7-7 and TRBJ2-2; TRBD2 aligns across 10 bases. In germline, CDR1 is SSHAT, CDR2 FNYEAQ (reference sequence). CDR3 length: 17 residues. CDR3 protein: CASSPSLSGRAPGELFF. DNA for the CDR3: TGTGCTAGCAGCCCTTCCCTGAGCGGGAGGGCCCCCGGGGAGCTGTTTTTT.

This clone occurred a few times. The CDR3 nucleotides read TGTGCCAGCTCACCGCCGGGACAGGGGGCTTCCGAGCAGTACTTC. Protein product: CASSPPGQGASEQYF. The chain has TRBV18 and TRBJ2-7, with 12 bases fitting TRBD1. The CDR3 contains 15 residues. Germline trimming cut 3 bases from V and 6 bases from J; bases unmatched to any gene: 6. CDR1 and CDR2 (germline): KGHSH, LQKENI. Based on the CDR3 plus reference TRBV18 and TRBJ2-7, the full variable domain is NAGVMQNPRHLVRRRGQEARLRCSPMKGHSHVYWYRQLPEEGLKFMVYLQKENIIDESGMPKERFSAEFPKEGPSILRIQQVVRGDSAAYFCASSPPGQGASEQYFGPGTRLTVT.

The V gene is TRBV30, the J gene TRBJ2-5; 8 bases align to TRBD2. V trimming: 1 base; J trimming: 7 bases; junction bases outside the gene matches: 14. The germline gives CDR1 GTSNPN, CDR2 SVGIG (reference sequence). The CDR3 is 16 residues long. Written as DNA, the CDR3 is TGTGCCTGGAGTGAGGGCGGCGGGGGGACCGGGGTGACCCAGTACTTC. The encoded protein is CAWSEGGGGTGVTQYF.

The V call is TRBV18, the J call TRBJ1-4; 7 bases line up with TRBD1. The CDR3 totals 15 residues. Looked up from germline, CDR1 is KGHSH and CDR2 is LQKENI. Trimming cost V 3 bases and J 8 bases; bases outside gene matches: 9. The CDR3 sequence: CASSPGDRVLEKLFF. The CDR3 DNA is TGTGCCAGCTCACCGGGCGACAGGGTATTGGAAAAACTGTTTTTT.

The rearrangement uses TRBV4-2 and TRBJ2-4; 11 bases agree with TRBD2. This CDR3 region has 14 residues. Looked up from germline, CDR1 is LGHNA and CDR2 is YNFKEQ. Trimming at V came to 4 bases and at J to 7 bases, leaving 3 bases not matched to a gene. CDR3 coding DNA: TGTGCCAGCAGCCCGGGACTAGCGGTGAACATTCAGTACTTC. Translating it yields CASSPGLAVNIQYF.

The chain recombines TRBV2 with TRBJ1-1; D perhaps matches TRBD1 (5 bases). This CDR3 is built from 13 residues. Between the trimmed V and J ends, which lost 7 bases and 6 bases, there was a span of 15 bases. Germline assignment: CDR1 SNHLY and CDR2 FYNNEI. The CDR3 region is CASKGWGVAEAFF. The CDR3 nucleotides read TGTGCCAGCAAGGGGTGGGGGGTGGCTGAAGCTTTCTTT.

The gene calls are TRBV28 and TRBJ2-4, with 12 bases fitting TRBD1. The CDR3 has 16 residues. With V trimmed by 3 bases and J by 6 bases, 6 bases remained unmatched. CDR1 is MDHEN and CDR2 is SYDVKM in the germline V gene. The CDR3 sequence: CASSLRGGQGANIQYF. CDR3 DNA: TGTGCCAGCAGTTTGAGGGGGGGACAGGGGGCAAACATTCAGTACTTC.

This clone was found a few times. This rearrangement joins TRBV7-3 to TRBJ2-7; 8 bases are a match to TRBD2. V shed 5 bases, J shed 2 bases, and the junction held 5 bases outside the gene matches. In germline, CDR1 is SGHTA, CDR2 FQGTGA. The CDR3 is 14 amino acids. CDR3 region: CASSLTSGPYEQYF. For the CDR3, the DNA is TGTGCCAGCAGCCTTACTAGCGGCCCCTACGAGCAGTACTTC.

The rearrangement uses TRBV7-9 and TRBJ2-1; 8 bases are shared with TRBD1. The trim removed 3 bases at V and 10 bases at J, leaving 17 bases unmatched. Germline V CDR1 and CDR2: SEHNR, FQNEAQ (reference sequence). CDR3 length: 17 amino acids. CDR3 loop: CASSFSRGPGSETEQFF. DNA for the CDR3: TGTGCCAGCAGCTTCTCCAGGGGGCCGGGGTCCGAGACAGAGCAGTTCTTC.

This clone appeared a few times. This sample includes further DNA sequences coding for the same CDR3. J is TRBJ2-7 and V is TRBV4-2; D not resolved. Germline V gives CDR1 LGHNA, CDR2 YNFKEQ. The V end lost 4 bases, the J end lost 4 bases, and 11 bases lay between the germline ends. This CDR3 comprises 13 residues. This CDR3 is CASSPSEKYEQYF. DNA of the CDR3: TGTGCCAGCAGCCCCTCGGAGAAGTACGAGCAGTACTTC.

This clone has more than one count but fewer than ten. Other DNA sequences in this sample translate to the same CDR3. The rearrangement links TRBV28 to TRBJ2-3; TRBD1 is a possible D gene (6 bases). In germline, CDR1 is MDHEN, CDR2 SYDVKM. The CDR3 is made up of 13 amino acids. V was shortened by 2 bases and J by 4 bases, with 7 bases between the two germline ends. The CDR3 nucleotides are TGTGCCAGCAGTTTAGGGGGCTCAGATACGCAGTATTTT. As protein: CASSLGGSDTQYF.

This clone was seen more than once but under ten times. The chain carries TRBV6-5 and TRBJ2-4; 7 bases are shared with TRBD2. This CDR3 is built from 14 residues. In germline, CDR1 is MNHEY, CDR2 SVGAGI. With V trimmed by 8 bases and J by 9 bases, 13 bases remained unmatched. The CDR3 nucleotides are TGTGCCAGCCGCCGAGTCGAGACGGGGGGCATTCAGTACTTC. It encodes CASRRVETGGIQYF.

In DNA, the CDR3 is TGCGCCAGCAGCTTAAAGCGGGAGTGGTTTGCGGATGAGCAGTTCTTC. Its translation: CASSLKREWFADEQFF. The rearrangement uses TRBV5-1 and TRBJ2-1; 8 bases map to TRBD2. The trim removed 2 bases at V and 8 bases at J, leaving 12 bases unmatched. The CDR3 is 16 amino acids. Germline CDR1 SGHRS, CDR2 YFSETQ.

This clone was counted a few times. CDR3 nucleotides: TGTGCCAGCAGCTTAGGCTCTCTAGCGGAGGCGGATACGCAGTATTTT. Amino acids: CASSLGSLAEADTQYF. The chain is built from TRBV11-2 and TRBJ2-3; 7 bases align to TRBD2. There are 16 residues in the CDR3. Per germline, CDR1 SGHAT and CDR2 FQNNGV. J gave up 6 bases and V 1 base, and 10 bases lay outside the gene matches.

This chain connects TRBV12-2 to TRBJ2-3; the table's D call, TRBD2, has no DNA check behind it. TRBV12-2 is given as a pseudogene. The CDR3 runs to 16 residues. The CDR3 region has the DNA TGTGCAAGTCGCTCGACCCCGGGACTAGTAACAGATACGCAGTATTTT. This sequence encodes CASRSTPGLVTDTQYF.

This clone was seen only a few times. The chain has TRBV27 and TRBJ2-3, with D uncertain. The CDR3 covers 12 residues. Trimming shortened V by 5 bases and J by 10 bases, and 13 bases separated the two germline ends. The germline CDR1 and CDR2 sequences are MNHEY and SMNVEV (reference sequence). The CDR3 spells CASSPGGPSQYF. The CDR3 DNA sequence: TGTGCCAGCAGTCCAGGTGGCCCCTCGCAGTATTTT.